Each of the 6 T cell receptor beta chains below was sequenced from the same sample in a study of PD-L1 blockade in urothelial cancer. Assay: immunoSEQ multiplex PCR; the TCRdb copy retains only in-frame clones and omits some. The sample comprises approximately 50,000 clones, about 81% of which are singletons, and 3.2% rests with the top ten. Time point denoted: pretreatment peripheral blood. Sequencing used PBMCs, obtained around atezolizumab (anti-PD-L1) treatment. Every receptor here comes from a man in his 70s with urothelial cancer.

A note on this clone: The same CDR3 can be traced to other DNA sequences in this sample. The CDR3 protein is CASGTGGYGYTF. The CDR3 nucleotides are TGTGCCAGCGGCACAGGGGGCTATGGCTACACCTTC. This chain links TRBV2 with TRBJ1-2; TRBD1 matches at 8 bases. CDR1 and CDR2 from the germline V gene are SNHLY and FYNNEI. The CDR3 runs to 12 residues. Germline trimming cut 8 bases from V and 4 bases from J; bases unmatched to any gene: 3.

Comments on this clone: The identical CDR3 is also encoded by other nucleotide sequences in the sample. This chain connects TRBV7-6 to TRBJ1-1; D remains unclear. Germline V gene sequence: CDR1 SGHVS, CDR2 FNYEAQ. The CDR3 sequence is 13 residues long. Trimming cost V 3 bases and J 4 bases, with 9 bases left between them. Written as DNA, the CDR3 is TGTGCCAGCAGCTTGTCTCAGCGCACTGAAGCTTTCTTT. This codes for CASSLSQRTEAFF.

The CDR3 DNA is TGTGCCAGCAGTGTCACGACGGTCCATGAGGGGGCCCAGCATTTT. Residues: CASSVTTVHEGAQHF. V is TRBV28 and J is TRBJ1-5; D perhaps matches TRBD1 (6 bases). CDR3 length equals 15 residues. V lost 5 bases to trimming and J lost 11 bases, with 22 bases between them. The germline V gene encodes CDR1 MDHEN and CDR2 SYDVKM.

The chain joins TRBV11-2 to TRBJ2-7; the D gene is possibly TRBD1 (5 bases). The CDR3 extends over 16 amino acids. Trimming removed 5 bases from V and 2 bases from J, with 19 bases in between. Germline V gene lookup returns CDR1 SGHAT and CDR2 FQNNGV. The CDR3: CASSPLQGKGPYEQYF. DNA of the CDR3: TGTGCCAGCAGCCCACTCCAGGGAAAAGGGCCCTACGAGCAGTACTTC.

Concerning this clone itself: One end of the junction does not line up with germline, which may come from a read error. The chain joins TRBV4-2 to TRBJ2-7; no clear D gene. This CDR3 is built from 16 residues. From germline, CDR1 is LGHNA and CDR2 YNFKEQ. The DNA for the CDR3 is TGTGCCAGCAGCAAAGATCGAACAGATCCTATCTACGAGCAGTACTTC. The encoded protein is CASSKDRTDPIYEQYF.

This chain joins TRBV18 and TRBJ2-1, with 9 bases matching TRBD2. The germline V gene has CDR1 KGHSH and CDR2 LQKENI. CDR3 length: 18 amino acids. The V segment lost 2 bases and the J segment 0 bases; nucleotides outside the gene matches: 8. The CDR3 region is CASSPYGSGGGSYNEQFF. The CDR3 nucleotides read TGTGCCAGCTCACCATATGGTAGCGGGGGAGGCTCCTACAATGAGCAGTTCTTC.